The clone carrying this T cell receptor (beta chain) has more than one count but fewer than ten. Antigen unknown. Here immunoSEQ multiplex PCR was the method, and the copy in TCRdb shows in-frame clones only, minus some. The top ten hold roughly 3.3% of the sample, which has around 4,500 clones, about 80% seen once. Trimming shortened V by 5 bases and J by 4 bases, and 14 bases separated the two germline ends. This CDR3 comprises 14 residues. Germline loops: CDR1 SEHNR, CDR2 FQNEAQ (reference sequence). This sample was taken from a study of neoadjuvant nivolumab and ipilimumab in lung cancer. Study-wide points: A small number of samples were TCR sequenced. TCR richness and clonality were higher in tumors than adjacent uninvolved lung.

V usage is TRBV7-9 and J usage is TRBJ2-5, with D perhaps TRBD1 (6 bases). The material sequenced was normal lung tissue adjacent to the tumor, taken after neoadjuvant nivolumab, alone or with ipilimumab, at or shortly before surgery. This TCR was sampled from an adult with non-small cell lung cancer. Some clones in this sample may be carry-over from other donors' samples. The CDR3 is CASSATGLGETQYF. CDR3 DNA sequence: TGTGCCAGCAGCGCCACAGGGTTAGGAGAGACCCAGTACTTC.